The 32 T cell receptor beta chains below were found in one sample sequenced in a study of spatial heterogeneity in lung cancer. Study-level findings and limits: It was found that expanded intratumoral alpha and beta TCR counts tracked tumor mutation counts.

TCRdb independently ran MiXCR on the 5' RACE reads; one entry per CDR3 protein. The repertoire has about 100,000 distinct CDR3 sequences, around 4.8% of them found once; the top ten carry about 20%. Time point specified: sample taken at primary tumor resection. The antigens of these receptors remain unknown. The specimen comprised lung tumor tissue, sampled at surgery. These receptors were obtained from a male donor with early-stage non-small cell lung cancer.

This clonotype was detected many times. The genes are TRBV3-1 and TRBJ2-1; the D is unclear. This CDR3 region has 13 residues. The germline V gene encodes CDR1 LGHDT and CDR2 YNNKEL (reference sequence). Trimming left V 7 bases short and J 8 bases short, with 15 bases between. The CDR3 protein is CASTSSISDEQFF. The CDR3 coding sequence is TGTGCCAGCACCTCAAGTATCTCGGATGAGCAGTTCTTC.

This clonotype showed up just a few times. The genes are TRBV18 and TRBJ2-3; D is perhaps TRBD1 (6 bases). The CDR3 consists of 14 residues. Germline assignment: CDR1 KGHSH and CDR2 LQKENI. Trimming cost V 1 base and J 4 bases, with 9 bases left between them. CDR3 in DNA: TGTGCCAGCTCACCACTGGACAGTTCAGATACGCAGTATTTT. Translation: CASSPLDSSDTQYF.

A few counts support this clonotype. The rearrangement joins TRBV2 to TRBJ2-1; TRBD2 aligns across 8 bases. V lost 0 bases to trimming and J lost 8 bases; unmatched junction nucleotides: 9. This CDR3 is built from 16 residues. The germline CDR1 and CDR2 sequences are SNHLY and FYNNEI. The chain's CDR3 is CASSEAVGLGADEQFF. The DNA for the CDR3 is TGTGCCAGCAGTGAAGCGGTGGGACTAGGCGCAGATGAGCAGTTCTTC.

The chain has TRBV5-1 and TRBJ2-1; D is unclear. Trimming pared 6 bases from V and 10 bases from J, leaving 17 bases between. CDR1 SGHRS and CDR2 YFSETQ come from the germline V gene. The CDR3 has 13 residues. CDR3 sequence reads: CASNVGLVDEQFF. CDR3 DNA: TGCGCCAGCAATGTCGGTCTAGTAGACGAGCAGTTCTTC.

In this sample, this clonotype turned up many times. The chain is built from TRBV4-2 and TRBJ2-3; possible D gene TRBD2, 6 bases. Deletions cut 5 bases from V and 1 base from J, with 7 bases between. CDR3 length equals 13 residues. Germline V gives CDR1 LGHNA, CDR2 YNFKEQ. CDR3 in DNA: TGTGCCAGCAGCTGGGGGGGCACAGATACGCAGTATTTT. Translation gives CASSWGGTDTQYF.

This clonotype appeared many times. V usage is TRBV5-1 and J usage is TRBJ2-7; D unresolved. Trimming stripped 7 bases from V and 7 bases from J, with 9 bases between. CDR3 length: 10 residues. CDR1 and CDR2 (germline): SGHRS, YFSETQ. This CDR3 reads CASPQGEQYF. The CDR3 bases are TGCGCCAGCCCGCAAGGAGAGCAGTACTTC.

This clonotype was recorded at least ten times. The chain recombines TRBV11-2 with TRBJ2-3, with D unresolved. The CDR3 runs to 14 residues. Trimming cost V 1 base and J 4 bases, with 9 bases left between them. Germline V lookup: CDR1 SGHAT, CDR2 FQNNGV. The DNA of the CDR3 is TGTGCCAGCAGCTTAGTTCCGGGTGCAGATACGCAGTATTTT. It translates to CASSLVPGADTQYF.

This clonotype occurred a few times. V and J are TRBV7-2 and TRBJ2-3; 7 bases agree with TRBD2. This CDR3 comprises 16 residues. Germline trimming cut 3 bases from V and 5 bases from J; bases unmatched to any gene: 11. CDR1 is SGHTA, CDR2 FQGNSA, per germline. The CDR3 here is CASSFKSPGGKDTQYF. DNA of the CDR3: TGTGCCAGCAGCTTCAAATCCCCGGGAGGAAAAGATACGCAGTATTTT.

This clonotype was detected a few times. V and J are TRBV4-2 and TRBJ2-7; the D is unclear. Trimming took 4 bases from V and 1 from J, leaving 14 bases between them. Per germline, CDR1 LGHNA and CDR2 YNFKEQ. This CDR3 has 15 residues. The DNA for the CDR3 is TGTGCCAGCAGCCCTGGCCCCCCCAGGTCCTACGAGCAGTACTTC. It encodes CASSPGPPRSYEQYF.

This clonotype was seen a handful of times. V gene TRBV5-1 combines with J gene TRBJ2-2; possibly TRBD1 for D (6 bases). Germline assignment: CDR1 SGHRS and CDR2 YFSETQ. Between the trimmed V and J ends, which lost 3 bases and 0 bases, there was a span of 12 bases. The CDR3 loop spans 16 amino acids. The CDR3 DNA sequence: TGCGCCAGCAGCTCCCCAGGGGCGACGAACACCGGGGAGCTGTTTTTT. Translated, it gives CASSSPGATNTGELFF. Filled out from reference TRBV5-1 and TRBJ2-2, the complete variable domain reads KAGVTQTPRYLIKTRGQQVTLSCSPISGHRSVSWYQQTPGQGLQFLFEYFSETQRNKGNFPGRFSGRQFSNSRSEMNVSTLELGDSALYLCASSSPGATNTGELFFGEGSRLTVL.

This clonotype was counted at least ten times. This chain links TRBV20-1 with TRBJ1-1; D remains unclear. The CDR3 spans 11 residues. Germline values: CDR1 DFQATT, CDR2 SNEGSKA (reference sequence). With 3 bases removed from V and 7 bases from J, the gap between germline ends came to 9 bases. DNA for the CDR3: TGCAGTGCTAGCCCCCCACATGAAGCTTTCTTT. Its translation is CSASPPHEAFF.

This clonotype was recorded many times. This chain uses TRBV9 with TRBJ1-2; D perhaps matches TRBD1 (5 bases). The CDR3 has 15 residues. Per the germline V gene, CDR1 is SGDLS and CDR2 is YYNGEE. V dropped 0 bases and J dropped 7 bases, with 16 bases sitting between them. The DNA for the CDR3 is TGTGCCAGCAGCGTAGATCCCACAGGTGAATTTGGCTACACCTTC. Amino acid sequence: CASSVDPTGEFGYTF.

This clonotype was counted ten times or more. The genes are TRBV11-2 and TRBJ2-3; D possibly corresponds to TRBD2 (5 bases). Germline V CDR1 and CDR2: SGHAT, FQNNGV. V was cut by 0 bases and J by 4 bases, with 8 bases left in between. The CDR3 sequence is 14 residues long. The CDR3 region is CASSLEAEADTQYF. Written as DNA, the CDR3 is TGTGCCAGCAGCTTAGAAGCGGAAGCAGATACGCAGTATTTT. Full variable domain (remainder filled in from reference TRBV11-2 and TRBJ2-3): EAGVAQSPRYKIIEKRQSVAFWCNPISGHATLYWYQQILGQGPKLLIQFQNNGVVDDSQLPKDRFSAERLKGVDSTLKIQPAKLEDSAVYLCASSLEAEADTQYFGPGTRLTVL.

This chain links TRBV5-1 with TRBJ2-3, with TRBD2 matching 13 bases. With V trimmed by 4 bases and J by 0 bases, 5 bases remained unmatched. This CDR3 has 17 amino acids. Germline assignment: CDR1 SGHRS and CDR2 YFSETQ. CDR3 loop: CASSLGLAGLSTDTQYF. The CDR3 bases are TGCGCCAGCAGCCTGGGACTAGCGGGACTAAGCACAGATACGCAGTATTTT.

This rearrangement joins TRBV25-1 to TRBJ2-3, with 12 bases matching TRBD2. Germline V CDR1 and CDR2: MGHDK, SYGVNS. This CDR3 is built from 17 residues. The J segment lost 1 base and the V segment lost 2 bases, leaving 4 bases of the junction unmatched. CDR3 protein: CASSEMRLAGGTDTQYF. CDR3 DNA sequence: TGTGCCAGCAGTGAAATGAGACTAGCGGGAGGCACAGATACGCAGTATTTT.

This clonotype has only a few counts. This sequence joins TRBV20-1 and TRBJ2-7, with a tentative D call TRBD2 (5 bases). The length of the CDR3 is 15 residues. V gave up 0 bases and J gave up 2 bases, with 14 bases separating them. In germline, CDR1 is DFQATT, CDR2 SNEGSKA (reference sequence). The CDR3 bases are TGCAGTGCTAGAGATCCGGACGGACTTACCTACGAGCAGTACTTC. Translation gives CSARDPDGLTYEQYF.

This clonotype was detected ten times or more. The chain has TRBV6-2 or TRBV6-3 and TRBJ1-5; no definite D call. V was pared by 5 bases and J by 5 bases, with 16 bases between. The CDR3 totals 15 residues. Germline lookup yields CDR1 MNHEY and CDR2 SVGEGT. The CDR3 region has the DNA TGTGCCAGCAGTACCAAGGGTTGGGGTTATCAGCCCCAGCATTTT. This sequence encodes CASSTKGWGYQPQHF.

This clonotype was seen only a few times. The rearrangement links TRBV28 to TRBJ2-6; D not resolved. With 7 bases removed from V and 0 bases from J, the gap between germline ends came to 16 bases. CDR3 length: 17 residues. Germline lookup yields CDR1 MDHEN and CDR2 SYDVKM. Here the CDR3 DNA reads TGTGCCAGCACACCATCCCTTTGGGGCTCTGGGGCCAACGTCCTGACTTTC. Its protein product is CASTPSLWGSGANVLTF.

The chain has TRBV5-1 and TRBJ1-1; D not resolved. The length of the CDR3 is 15 residues. The germline V gene encodes CDR1 SGHRS and CDR2 YFSETQ. V was clipped by 1 base and J by 0 bases, with 10 bases between them. The CDR3: CASSLTGAMNTEAFF. The CDR3 DNA reads as TGCGCCAGCAGCTTGACGGGTGCCATGAACACTGAAGCTTTCTTT.

There are many counts of this clonotype. This chain connects TRBV7-2 to TRBJ2-7, with D possibly matching TRBD1 (6 bases). Trimming removed 5 bases from V and 2 bases from J, with 13 bases in between. The CDR3 has 14 residues. Germline CDR1 is SGHTA and CDR2 is FQGNSA. As DNA, the CDR3 is TGTGCCAGCAGCCCCAGAGAGGGGGCCTACGAGCAGTACTTC. Encoded protein: CASSPREGAYEQYF.

This clonotype was counted many times. CDR3 bases: TGTGCCAGCAGTGGGGCTGGGCACTACGAGCAGTACTTC. As protein: CASSGAGHYEQYF. This chain uses TRBV6-1 with TRBJ2-7; D is uncertain. This CDR3 has 13 residues. V was trimmed by 4 bases and J by 3 bases, leaving 10 bases between them. Germline CDR1 is MNHNS and CDR2 is SASEGT.

This clonotype was counted a few times. This chain connects TRBV15 to TRBJ1-1; no clear D. V gave up 4 bases and J gave up 7 bases, with 13 bases separating them. The CDR3 contains 13 residues. From germline, CDR1 is LNHNV and CDR2 YYDKDF (reference sequence). Here the CDR3 DNA reads TGTGCCACCAGCATATTCGGTAGGGATGAAGCTTTCTTT. As protein: CATSIFGRDEAFF.

This clonotype was observed at least ten times. V usage is TRBV28 and J usage is TRBJ2-7; D remains ambiguous. CDR1 is MDHEN and CDR2 is SYDVKM in the germline V gene. V lost 5 bases, J lost 5 bases, and 10 bases lay in between. The CDR3 sequence is 12 residues long. In DNA form, the CDR3 reads TGTGCCAGCAGTCCGCTTAGGAACGAGCAGTACTTC. Its protein product is CASSPLRNEQYF.

This clonotype was found many times. The V gene is TRBV4-2, the J gene TRBJ1-4, with D possibly being TRBD1 (6 bases). The CDR3 covers 14 residues. CDR1 is LGHNA and CDR2 is YNFKEQ in the germline V gene. Trimming removed 5 bases from V and 7 bases from J, with 14 bases in between. CDR3 sequence: CASSAQGEGEKLFF. The CDR3 coding sequence is TGTGCCAGCAGCGCACAGGGTGAAGGTGAAAAACTGTTTTTT.

This clonotype was observed many times. As DNA, the CDR3 is TGCAGTGCTAGGAAACCGGGACAGGGGATTGTTCAGCCCCAGCATTTT. It is translated as CSARKPGQGIVQPQHF. The rearrangement joins TRBV20-1 to TRBJ1-5; 10 bases are shared with TRBD1. Losses at the gene ends were 3 bases for V and 6 bases for J; bases not matched to a gene: 11. The germline V gene has CDR1 DFQATT and CDR2 SNEGSKA (reference sequence). CDR3 length: 16 amino acids.

This sequence joins TRBV12-3 or TRBV12-4 and TRBJ2-6; D might be TRBD1 (8 bases). V lost 3 bases and J lost 0, with 30 bases in between. The CDR3 totals 23 residues. The CDR3 region has the DNA TGTGCCAGCAGTTTTCAGCGGGGCATAGCAATAGGACAGGGAAGCTCTGGGGCCAACGTCCTGACTTTC. It encodes CASSFQRGIAIGQGSSGANVLTF.

This clonotype came up a few times. The chain links TRBV11-2 to TRBJ2-1; 14 positions agree with TRBD2. CDR1 is SGHAT and CDR2 is FQNNGV in the germline V gene. Trimming took 1 base from V and 10 from J; bases not matched to a gene: 6. This CDR3 comprises 16 residues. The CDR3: CASSLGLAGGFSEQFF. Written as DNA, the CDR3 is TGTGCCAGCAGCTTAGGACTAGCGGGAGGGTTCTCGGAGCAGTTCTTC. Full variable domain (outside the CDR3, taken from reference TRBV11-2 and TRBJ2-1): EAGVAQSPRYKIIEKRQSVAFWCNPISGHATLYWYQQILGQGPKLLIQFQNNGVVDDSQLPKDRFSAERLKGVDSTLKIQPAKLEDSAVYLCASSLGLAGGFSEQFFGPGTRLTVL.

This clonotype has at least ten counts. This rearrangement joins TRBV20-1 to TRBJ1-5; D gene uncertain. This CDR3 has 12 residues. The germline V gene has CDR1 DFQATT and CDR2 SNEGSKA (reference sequence). Trimming shortened V by 0 bases and J by 7 bases, and 7 bases separated the two germline ends. DNA of the CDR3: TGCAGTGCTAGAGATAGTAACCAGCCCCAGCATTTT. It codes for CSARDSNQPQHF.

The chain couples TRBV7-9 to TRBJ2-5; D is uncertain. The ends were cut back, 5 bases at V and 3 bases at J, with 13 bases in the middle. The CDR3 has 14 amino acids. Germline-derived CDR1 and CDR2 are SEHNR and FQNEAQ (reference sequence). DNA for the CDR3: TGTGCCAGCAGCCTGACCGCGGTGAAAGAGACCCAGTACTTC. This encodes CASSLTAVKETQYF.

Many counts were recorded for this clonotype. This chain links TRBV7-2 with TRBJ2-1; the D gene is possibly TRBD2 (6 bases). Germline loops: CDR1 SGHTA, CDR2 FQGNSA. V gave up 3 bases and J gave up 12 bases, with 12 bases separating them. The CDR3 has 12 amino acids. CDR3 sequence: CASSLPEGPQFF. In DNA, the CDR3 is TGTGCCAGCAGCTTGCCGGAGGGCCCGCAGTTCTTC.

This clonotype was observed at least ten times. This chain connects TRBV7-2 to TRBJ1-1; no definite D call. Looked up from germline, CDR1 is SGHTA and CDR2 is FQGNSA. Trimming pared 2 bases from V and 1 base from J, leaving 20 bases between. The CDR3 is 18 residues long. CDR3 in amino acids: CASSLRSLRIPQNTEAFF. CDR3 sequence (DNA): TGTGCCAGCAGCTTAAGGTCTCTCCGAATACCACAGAACACTGAAGCTTTCTTT.

In this sample, this clonotype turned up many times. This sequence joins TRBV20-1 and TRBJ2-1; 10 positions agree with TRBD2. CDR1 DFQATT and CDR2 SNEGSKA come from the germline V gene (reference sequence). V was pared by 0 bases and J by 15 bases, with 14 bases of the junction left unmatched. The CDR3 is made up of 15 amino acids. The CDR3, as DNA: TGCAGTGCTAGAGATACCCTAGCGGGAGTATTTGTCGGGTTCTTC. Translating it yields CSARDTLAGVFVGFF.